These 21 T cell receptor beta chains were all obtained from the same sample, sequenced in a study of blood T cell repertoires in COVID-19. The repertoire was sequenced with immunoSEQ multiplex PCR; TCRdb's copy has only in-frame clones and lacks some. The sample carries 140,000 to 150,000 clones, about nine tenths recorded once. Sequenced material: peripheral blood. These receptors were collected from a human donor in a cohort sampled during active COVID-19.

The chain is built from TRBV9 and TRBJ1-6; possible D gene TRBD1, 6 bases. This CDR3 spans 15 amino acids. Trimming took off 4 bases at V and 14 bases at J, with 22 bases between the two ends. The germline V gene has CDR1 SGDLS and CDR2 YYNGEE. CDR3 in DNA: TGTGCCAGCAGCCCCGGCGACAGGTCCCAGGTTTCCCTCCACTTT. Amino acid sequence: CASSPGDRSQVSLHF.

As concerns this clone: Within the sample, other DNA sequences also encode this same CDR3. The chain joins TRBV10-2 to TRBJ1-5, with D perhaps matching TRBD1 (6 bases). This CDR3 spans 15 amino acids. The germline CDR1 and CDR2 sequences are WSHSY and SAAADI. V gave up 0 bases and J gave up 7 bases, with 13 bases separating them. CDR3 amino acids: CASSESGGRNQPQHF. The CDR3 DNA sequence: TGCGCCAGCAGTGAGTCCGGGGGGCGAAACCAGCCCCAGCATTTT.

The J gene is TRBJ2-7, the V gene TRBV6-5; D might be TRBD1 (5 bases). V lost 7 bases and J lost 7, with 20 bases in between. The CDR3 covers 14 residues. Germline V gene data show CDR1 as MNHEY and CDR2 as SVGAGI. CDR3 bases: TGTGCCAGCAAAGTGACAAGGGGATTTGGGGAGCAGTACTTC. Amino acid sequence: CASKVTRGFGEQYF.

The chain uses TRBV7-6 and TRBJ1-1; 8 bases match TRBD1. Germline CDR1 SGHVS, CDR2 FNYEAQ. Trimming took 1 base from V and 0 from J; bases not matched to a gene: 1. The length of the CDR3 is 15 residues. The CDR3 region is CASSLGTGMNTEAFF. In DNA, the CDR3 is TGTGCCAGCAGCTTAGGGACAGGGATGAACACTGAAGCTTTCTTT.

This clone was seen just once. The chain combines TRBV29-1 with TRBJ1-1; perhaps TRBD1 as D (5 bases). CDR1 and CDR2 from the germline V gene are SQVTM and ANQGSEA. Trimming took off 5 bases at V and 1 base at J, with 11 bases between the two ends. CDR3 size: 13 residues. CDR3 protein: CSVPYGANTEAFF. The CDR3 nucleotides read TGCAGCGTTCCTTATGGGGCGAACACTGAAGCTTTCTTT.

The chain has TRBV24-1 and TRBJ2-3, with D possibly being TRBD1 (6 bases). This CDR3 has 16 residues. Trimming removed 2 bases from V and 0 bases from J, with 11 bases in between. Germline V CDR1 and CDR2: KGHDR, SFDVKD. CDR3 coding DNA: TGTGCCACCAGTGATTCACAGGGCCCTAGCACAGATACGCAGTATTTT. Protein: CATSDSQGPSTDTQYF.

The rearrangement links TRBV3-1 (or the pseudogene TRBV3-2) to TRBJ2-2; 7 bases agree with TRBD2. CDR3 length: 18 amino acids. The germline CDR1 and CDR2 sequences are LGHDT and YNNKEL (reference sequence). V was pared by 1 base and J by 0 bases, with 8 bases of the junction left unmatched. The CDR3 region has the DNA TGTGCCAGCAGCCAAGGCCCAGCGGGACCCGCGAACACCGGGGAGCTGTTTTTT. This translates into CASSQGPAGPANTGELFF.

The chain is built from TRBV29-1 and TRBJ2-1; weak D call: TRBD1 (6 bases). The CDR3 runs to 12 residues. Looked up from germline, CDR1 is SQVTM and CDR2 is ANQGSEA. The ends were cut back, 4 bases at V and 7 bases at J, with 11 bases in the middle. In DNA, the CDR3 is TGCAGCGTTGCACTTCAGGGGAATGAGCAGTTCTTC. Amino acids: CSVALQGNEQFF.

V is TRBV7-9 and J is TRBJ2-3; 13 nucleotides align to TRBD2. The CDR3 extends over 18 amino acids. Unmatched junction bases numbered 13, after V lost 4 bases and J lost 6 bases. The germline gives CDR1 SEHNR, CDR2 FQNEAQ (reference sequence). Written as DNA, the CDR3 is TGTGCCAGCAGCTCACCGGGACTAGCGGGGTGGGGGATGGATACGCAGTATTTT. Its translation is CASSSPGLAGWGMDTQYF.

The gene calls are TRBV20-1 and TRBJ2-7, with D unresolved. V lost 3 bases to trimming and J lost 6 bases, with 9 bases between them. The germline V gene has CDR1 DFQATT and CDR2 SNEGSKA (reference sequence). This CDR3 is 11 amino acids long. The CDR3 reads CSASGLVEQYF. CDR3 bases: TGCAGTGCTAGTGGGCTTGTCGAGCAGTACTTC.

This sequence joins TRBV3-1 (or the pseudogene TRBV3-2) and TRBJ2-2; D is ambiguous. V lost 3 bases and J lost 2, with 7 bases in between. Germline V CDR1 and CDR2: LGHDT, YNNKEL (reference sequence). The CDR3 loop spans 14 amino acids. DNA of the CDR3: TGTGCCAGCAGCCAGATGAGTAACACCGGGGAGCTGTTTTTT. Amino acids: CASSQMSNTGELFF.

The gene calls are TRBV18 and TRBJ1-1; TRBD1 aligns across 8 bases. Unmatched junction bases numbered 8, after V lost 4 bases and J lost 1 base. The CDR3 has 16 amino acids. Germline-derived CDR1 and CDR2 are KGHSH and LQKENI. Here the CDR3 DNA reads TGTGCCAGCTCACTATCAGCAGGGGGCGGGAACACTGAAGCTTTCTTT. This gives the protein CASSLSAGGGNTEAFF. Using reference TRBV18 and TRBJ1-1 for the parts outside the CDR3, the full variable domain is NAGVMQNPRHLVRRRGQEARLRCSPMKGHSHVYWYRQLPEEGLKFMVYLQKENIIDESGMPKERFSAEFPKEGPSILRIQQVVRGDSAAYFCASSLSAGGGNTEAFFGQGTRLTVV.

The chain couples TRBV10-3 to TRBJ1-5, with 9 bases aligning to TRBD1. With V trimmed by 6 bases and J by 3 bases, 9 bases remained unmatched. The CDR3 contains 16 residues. Looked up from germline, CDR1 is ENHRY and CDR2 is SYGVKD. Here the CDR3 DNA reads TGTGCCATCAGCAGCGCCGGGACAGGGAACAATCAGCCCCAGCATTTT. Translation gives CAISSAGTGNNQPQHF.

The chain recombines TRBV19 with TRBJ2-7; tentatively, D is TRBD2 (5 bases). This CDR3 is built from 14 residues. Germline assignment: CDR1 LNHDA and CDR2 SQIVND (reference sequence). Trimming removed 1 base at V and 1 base at J, with 8 bases between. CDR3 protein: CASSIGRGSYEQYF. For the CDR3, the DNA is TGTGCCAGTAGTATAGGTCGGGGATCCTACGAGCAGTACTTC.

The chain couples TRBV6-5 to TRBJ1-1, with D tentatively TRBD1 (5 bases). The CDR3 is 14 residues long. V lost 6 bases, J lost 0 bases, and 11 bases lay in between. CDR1 is MNHEY, CDR2 SVGAGI, per germline. Here the CDR3 reads CASSTDRLNTEAFF. DNA of the CDR3: TGTGCCAGCAGCACCGACAGACTGAACACTGAAGCTTTCTTT.

The rearrangement joins TRBV28 to TRBJ2-2; 7 nucleotides line up with TRBD1. With V trimmed by 6 bases and J by 2 bases, 6 bases remained unmatched. CDR1 MDHEN and CDR2 SYDVKM come from the germline V gene. There are 15 residues in the CDR3. CDR3 sequence: CASSHGTVNTGELFF. In DNA form, the CDR3 reads TGTGCCAGCAGCCATGGGACAGTTAACACCGGGGAGCTGTTTTTT.

The rearrangement joins TRBV5-6 to TRBJ1-4; the match to TRBD1 covers 8 bases. CDR1 and CDR2 from the germline V gene are SGHDT and YYEEEE. V lost 2 bases to trimming and J lost 4 bases; unmatched junction nucleotides: 7. This CDR3 contains 16 residues. The CDR3 protein is CASSLRTGSVNEKLFF. The CDR3 DNA follows: TGTGCCAGCAGCTTACGGACAGGGAGTGTTAATGAAAAACTGTTTTTT.

The genes are TRBV5-4 and TRBJ2-3, with D unresolved. V lost 2 bases to trimming and J lost 0 bases, with 13 bases between them. The CDR3 is made up of 16 amino acids. Germline lookup yields CDR1 SGHNT and CDR2 YYREEE (reference sequence). The CDR3: CASSLLVRVSTDTQYF. The CDR3 bases are TGTGCCAGCAGCTTACTTGTTCGGGTTAGCACAGATACGCAGTATTTT.

The chain recombines TRBV6-2 or TRBV6-3 with TRBJ2-7; tentative D call: TRBD2 (6 bases). CDR1 is MNHEY, CDR2 SVGEGT, per germline. This CDR3 comprises 15 residues. V lost 2 bases to trimming and J lost 3 bases, with 14 bases between them. The CDR3 sequence is CASSYGRGSYYEQYF. The CDR3 bases are TGTGCCAGCAGTTACGGCCGGGGGTCTTACTACGAGCAGTACTTC.

The chain is built from TRBV5-1 and TRBJ2-3; 13 positions agree with TRBD2. CDR3 length: 14 amino acids. V shed 3 bases, J shed 5 bases, and the junction held 0 bases outside the gene matches. Germline lookup yields CDR1 SGHRS and CDR2 YFSETQ. DNA for the CDR3: TGCGCCAGCAGCTGGACTAGCGGGAGAGATACGCAGTATTTT. This translates into CASSWTSGRDTQYF. Using reference TRBV5-1 and TRBJ2-3 for the parts outside the CDR3, the full variable domain is KAGVTQTPRYLIKTRGQQVTLSCSPISGHRSVSWYQQTPGQGLQFLFEYFSETQRNKGNFPGRFSGRQFSNSRSEMNVSTLELGDSALYLCASSWTSGRDTQYFGPGTRLTVL.

The chain carries TRBV5-1 and TRBJ2-2; 14 bases line up with TRBD2. Germline loops: CDR1 SGHRS, CDR2 YFSETQ. The ends lost 6 bases at V and 2 bases at J; junction bases unmatched: 6. The CDR3 is 17 amino acids. The CDR3 bases are TGCGCCAGCACCGGGACTAGCGGGAGCCGAAACACCGGGGAGCTGTTTTTT. Its protein is CASTGTSGSRNTGELFF.